These 20 T cell receptor beta chains share one sample of origin, sequenced in a study of T cells after yellow fever vaccination. Each CDR3 protein gets one entry after TCRdb re-called the 5' RACE reads with MiXCR. The data contain a few hundred thousand distinct CDR3 sequences, approximately 5.7% of them seen just once; the ten biggest clones take up 15%. The sequencing used PBMCs, collected 5 days after the yellow fever booster vaccination. The receptors come from a man aged 25 to 40 who received the YFV17D yellow fever vaccine.

The sample holds many counts of this clonotype. V is TRBV10-3 and J is TRBJ2-5; D is perhaps TRBD1 or TRBD2 (5 bases each). Trimming removed 3 bases from V and 5 bases from J, with 13 bases in between. The CDR3 has 14 residues. The germline V gene encodes CDR1 ENHRY and CDR2 SYGVKD. The DNA of the CDR3 is TGTGCCATCAGTGAAACCGGGGCGCAGGAGACCCAGTACTTC. As protein: CAISETGAQETQYF.

The rearrangement uses TRBV6-2 or TRBV6-3 and TRBJ2-1, with a possible D match to TRBD1 (5 bases). The CDR3 is made up of 13 amino acids. From germline, CDR1 is MNHEY and CDR2 SVGEGT. The ends were cut back, 4 bases at V and 3 bases at J, with 7 bases in the middle. The CDR3 sequence is CASSWTNYNEQFF. The CDR3 DNA reads TGTGCCAGCAGTTGGACAAACTACAATGAGCAGTTCTTC.

V gene TRBV10-1 combines with J gene TRBJ2-7; D unclear. Germline V lookup: CDR1 WNHNN, CDR2 SYGVQD (reference sequence). Between the trimmed V and J ends, which lost 0 bases and 2 bases, there was a span of 11 bases. The CDR3 covers 15 residues. CDR3 sequence (DNA): TGCGCCAGCAGTGAGTCTTCAGCTTGGCCCTACGAGCAGTACTTC. Translating gives CASSESSAWPYEQYF.

This clonotype was seen more than once but under ten times. J is TRBJ2-2 and V is TRBV5-6; TRBD1 agrees at 8 bases. Germline lookup yields CDR1 SGHDT and CDR2 YYEEEE. Trimming cost V 6 bases and J 5 bases; bases outside gene matches: 12. This CDR3 is 16 amino acids long. This CDR3 reads CASTPRRTGPTGELFF. CDR3 nucleotide sequence: TGTGCCAGCACCCCACGGAGGACAGGGCCGACCGGGGAGCTGTTTTTT.

This sequence joins TRBV5-1 and TRBJ2-1; TRBD2 aligns across 15 bases. V shed 4 bases and J 9 bases; nucleotides not matched to a gene: 8. The CDR3 sequence is 16 residues long. Germline assignment: CDR1 SGHRS and CDR2 YFSETQ. Here the CDR3 DNA reads TGCGCCAGCAGCACTGGACTAGCGGGAGGGACCGGTGAGCAGTTCTTC. Its protein product is CASSTGLAGGTGEQFF.

This clonotype appeared many times. The chain employs TRBV27 and TRBJ2-2, with D maybe TRBD1 (5 bases). Per the germline V gene, CDR1 is MNHEY and CDR2 is SMNVEV (reference sequence). The CDR3 covers 14 residues. The germline V and J ends were trimmed by 4 bases and 2 bases, with 8 bases remaining between them. The CDR3 nucleotides are TGTGCCAGCAGTTGGGGCGGAAACACCGGGGAGCTGTTTTTT. Encoded protein: CASSWGGNTGELFF.

In DNA, the CDR3 is TGTGCCAGCAGCTTCGGGATTCCGGCCGGCTACACCTTC. Protein product: CASSFGIPAGYTF. The V call is TRBV5-5, the J call TRBJ1-2; D call uncertain. The germline gives CDR1 SGHKS, CDR2 YYEKEE (reference sequence). V dropped 2 bases and J dropped 8 bases, with 13 bases sitting between them. This CDR3 has 13 residues.

A few counts support this clonotype. The chain combines TRBV3-1 with TRBJ2-2; D is uncertain. The CDR3 sequence is 13 residues long. V lost 7 bases to trimming and J lost 1 base, with 7 bases between them. Germline loops: CDR1 LGHDT, CDR2 YNNKEL (reference sequence). The DNA of the CDR3 is TGTGCCAGCAACCTACGGAACACCGGGGAGCTGTTTTTT. Encoded protein: CASNLRNTGELFF. The full variable domain, completed using reference TRBV3-1 and TRBJ2-2, is DTAVSQTPKYLVTQMGNDKSIKCEQNLGHDTMYWYKQDSKKFLKIMFSYNNKELIINETVPNRFSPKSPDKAHLNLHINSLELGDSAVYFCASNLRNTGELFFGEGSRLTVL.

This clonotype was recorded many times. This chain links TRBV20-1 with TRBJ2-5, with TRBD1 matching 10 bases. The CDR3 is 15 amino acids. Per germline, CDR1 DFQATT and CDR2 SNEGSKA (reference sequence). V lost 5 bases to trimming and J lost 2 bases; unmatched junction nucleotides: 8. Written as DNA, the CDR3 is TGCAGTGCTCCTGGACAGGGGGGAGGGCAAGAGACCCAGTACTTC. Translation: CSAPGQGGGQETQYF.

The chain employs TRBV5-1 and TRBJ2-5; 9 nucleotides match TRBD2. The length of the CDR3 is 16 residues. Looked up from germline, CDR1 is SGHRS and CDR2 is YFSETQ. V was clipped by 3 bases and J by 2 bases; unmatched bases: 8. The CDR3 DNA reads as TGCGCCAGCAGCTCACTTTCAGCGGGAGGACAAGAGACCCAGTACTTC. Translating it yields CASSSLSAGGQETQYF.

This clonotype has only a few counts. The J gene is TRBJ1-2, the V gene TRBV3-1; 7 nucleotides line up with TRBD1. The CDR3 has 13 residues. With V trimmed by 3 bases and J by 9 bases, 7 bases remained unmatched. CDR1 and CDR2 from the germline V gene are LGHDT and YNNKEL (reference sequence). CDR3 loop: CASSQTRQGSYTF. In nucleotides, the CDR3 is TGTGCCAGCAGCCAGACCCGACAGGGAAGCTACACCTTC.

A few counts support this clonotype. The rearrangement joins TRBV4-3 to TRBJ2-5; D remains ambiguous. Germline V lookup: CDR1 LGHNA, CDR2 YSLEER. V gave up 0 bases and J gave up 4 bases, with 6 bases separating them. CDR3 size: 13 residues. CDR3 protein: CASSQDQLETQYF. The CDR3 DNA sequence: TGCGCCAGCAGCCAAGACCAGTTAGAGACCCAGTACTTC.

V is TRBV4-3 and J is TRBJ2-1; TRBD2 agrees at 7 bases. Germline V gene lookup returns CDR1 LGHNA and CDR2 YSLEER. The ends lost 0 bases at V and 10 bases at J; junction bases unmatched: 9. The CDR3 runs 15 residues. The DNA for the CDR3 is TGCGCCAGCAGCCAAGATGGACCCTGGGGGGGAGAGCAGTTCTTC. This gives the protein CASSQDGPWGGEQFF.

This clonotype was observed a few times. The CDR3 spells CSASVSVYQETQYF. The CDR3, as DNA: TGCAGTGCTAGTGTGTCAGTGTACCAAGAGACCCAGTACTTC. The V gene is TRBV20-1, the J gene TRBJ2-5, with unresolved D. Trimming pared 3 bases from V and 0 bases from J, leaving 11 bases between. The CDR3 contains 14 residues. From germline, CDR1 is DFQATT and CDR2 SNEGSKA (reference sequence).

This chain joins TRBV12-3 or TRBV12-4 and TRBJ2-1; 7 nucleotides match TRBD2. The CDR3 has 18 amino acids. Losses at the gene ends were 4 bases for V and 8 bases for J; bases not matched to a gene: 20. DNA of the CDR3: TGTGCCAGCAGTTCCTTATTTGGGACTATCGGGAGATTGGATGAGCAGTTCTTC. It yields the protein CASSSLFGTIGRLDEQFF.

In its sample, this clonotype was seen a few times. The rearrangement links TRBV12-3 or TRBV12-4 to TRBJ2-1; 8 bases are shared with TRBD2. The J segment lost 3 bases and the V segment lost 6 bases, leaving 10 bases of the junction unmatched. This CDR3 comprises 16 residues. The CDR3 spells CASSLTGAGGYNEQFF. CDR3 nucleotide sequence: TGTGCCAGCAGCCTAACGGGTGCGGGAGGCTACAATGAGCAGTTCTTC.

This clonotype was recorded a few times. The rearrangement joins TRBV20-1 to TRBJ2-1, with D unresolved. Trimming took 5 bases from V and 2 from J, leaving 16 bases between them. The CDR3 is 15 residues long. Germline CDR1 DFQATT, CDR2 SNEGSKA (reference sequence). This CDR3 reads CSASRLLTAYNEQFF. The CDR3 nucleotides read TGCAGTGCTTCTAGACTTCTAACAGCCTACAATGAGCAGTTCTTC.

The chain is built from TRBV6-2 or TRBV6-3 and TRBJ2-7; D possibly uses TRBD1 or TRBD2 (5 bases each). Between the trimmed V and J ends, which lost 6 bases and 5 bases, there was a span of 17 bases. The CDR3 totals 14 residues. Germline assignment: CDR1 MNHEY and CDR2 SVGEGT. The CDR3 here is CASRPPGPGNEQYF. Written as DNA, the CDR3 is TGTGCCAGCAGACCCCCGGGGCCGGGAAACGAGCAGTACTTC.

This clonotype was detected many times. The V call is TRBV6-5, the J call TRBJ2-5; no definite D call. With 0 bases removed from V and 1 base from J, the gap between germline ends came to 15 bases. The CDR3 is made up of 17 amino acids. The germline V gene encodes CDR1 MNHEY and CDR2 SVGAGI. CDR3 nucleotides: TGTGCCAGCAGTTACTCTTCTGAAGAACTATCCCAAGAGACCCAGTACTTC. Residues: CASSYSSEELSQETQYF.

This clonotype was seen more than once but under ten times. The genes are TRBV6-5 and TRBJ2-1; D possibly corresponds to TRBD2 (6 bases). Trimming left V 0 bases short and J 3 bases short, with 15 bases between. The CDR3 sequence is 17 residues long. Germline V gene sequence: CDR1 MNHEY, CDR2 SVGAGI. The CDR3 coding sequence is TGTGCCAGCAGTTACTCGGGACTGGGCGGGGTCTACAATGAGCAGTTCTTC. Translation gives CASSYSGLGGVYNEQFF.